Listed here are 14 T cell receptor beta chains from one sample, sequenced in a study of blood T cell repertoires in COVID-19. TCRdb's table, derived via immunoSEQ multiplex PCR, lists solely in-frame clones and lacks some. Found here are fewer than 50,000 clones, roughly 82% of them singletons; the top ten hold roughly 8.2%. Material for sequencing was peripheral blood. Receptor source: a human donor in a cohort sampled during active COVID-19.

This chain joins TRBV5-1 and TRBJ2-2; TRBD2 aligns across 7 bases. Germline trimming cut 3 bases from V and 4 bases from J; bases unmatched to any gene: 3. CDR3 length equals 14 residues. Germline V gives CDR1 SGHRS, CDR2 YFSETQ. The CDR3 bases are TGCGCCAGCAGCTCGGGAGGAGCCACCGGGGAGCTGTTTTTT. The encoded protein is CASSSGGATGELFF.

V gene TRBV5-4 combines with J gene TRBJ2-1; 14 bases match TRBD2. This CDR3 is 19 amino acids long. V trimming: 4 bases; J trimming: 7 bases; junction bases outside the gene matches: 16. The germline V gene has CDR1 SGHNT and CDR2 YYREEE (reference sequence). CDR3 region: CASSPQGRLAGGRNNEQFF. DNA of the CDR3: TGTGCCAGCAGCCCTCAGGGACGACTAGCGGGAGGGAGGAATAATGAGCAGTTCTTC. The full variable domain, its missing parts supplied by reference TRBV5-4 and TRBJ2-1, is ETGVTQSPTHLIKTRGQQVTLRCSSQSGHNTVSWYQQALGQGPQFIFQYYREEENGRGNFPPRFSGLQFPNYSSELNVNALELDDSALYLCASSPQGRLAGGRNNEQFFGPGTRLTVL.

This chain links TRBV7-2 with TRBJ2-1; 12 positions agree with TRBD2. The V gene end was trimmed by 5 bases and the J gene end by 8 bases; junction bases not matched to a gene: 7. CDR1 is SGHTA, CDR2 FQGNSA, per germline. This CDR3 is 15 amino acids long. CDR3 protein: CASSLGLAGRDEQFF. The CDR3 nucleotides are TGTGCCAGCAGCCTCGGACTAGCGGGGAGGGATGAGCAGTTCTTC.

This chain connects TRBV6-2 or TRBV6-3 to TRBJ2-2; no definite D call. Looked up from germline, CDR1 is MNHEY and CDR2 is SVGEGT. The CDR3 is 14 residues long. V shed 6 bases and J shed 0 bases, with 8 bases lying between them. The CDR3 sequence is CASSGPTNTGELFF. As DNA, the CDR3 is TGTGCCAGCAGCGGGCCTACGAACACCGGGGAGCTGTTTTTT.

This clone was seen a single time. V is TRBV6-2 or TRBV6-3 and J is TRBJ2-3; D unclear. The CDR3 is 13 residues long. The V end was cut by 0 bases, the J end by 5 bases, with 6 bases between. Germline-derived CDR1 and CDR2 are MNHEY and SVGEGT. This chain's CDR3 is CASSYSSGDTQYF. Written as DNA, the CDR3 is TGTGCCAGCAGTTACTCGAGTGGAGATACGCAGTATTTT.

The V gene is TRBV30, the J gene TRBJ1-6; a weak D match, TRBD1 (6 bases). V lost 3 bases and J lost 6, with 18 bases in between. The germline V gene has CDR1 GTSNPN and CDR2 SVGIG (reference sequence). The CDR3 has 16 amino acids. CDR3 amino acids: CAWRLAGGVPNSPLHF. Here the CDR3 DNA reads TGTGCCTGGAGATTAGCGGGGGGCGTCCCTAATTCACCCCTCCACTTT.

This chain connects TRBV14 to TRBJ1-3; TRBD1 matches at 8 bases. V lost 8 bases, J lost 0 bases, and 3 bases stayed unmatched. The CDR3 loop spans 14 amino acids. CDR1 and CDR2 from the germline V gene are SGHDN and FVKESK. As DNA, the CDR3 is TGTGCCAGCCGGACAGGGCCCTCTGGAAACACCATATATTTT. It codes for CASRTGPSGNTIYF.

The gene calls are TRBV12-3 or TRBV12-4 and TRBJ1-2, with 7 nucleotides matching TRBD1. The CDR3 sequence is 13 residues long. V was pared by 2 bases and J by 7 bases, with 4 bases of the junction left unmatched. The CDR3 bases are TGTGCCAGCAGTTTAAGGGACAGCTCTGGCTACACCTTC. The encoded protein is CASSLRDSSGYTF.

The chain uses TRBV4-1 and TRBJ1-6; D is unresolved. V was clipped by 4 bases and J by 7 bases, with 17 bases between them. The CDR3 has 16 amino acids. Germline CDR1 is MGHRA and CDR2 is YSYEKL. In DNA, the CDR3 is TGCGCCAGCAGCCCCGAAGCTGTACAGTACAATTCACCCCTCCACTTT. This sequence encodes CASSPEAVQYNSPLHF.

This clone was seen a handful of times. V usage is TRBV7-2 and J usage is TRBJ2-7, with 12 nucleotides matching TRBD2. Germline CDR1 reads SGHTA; CDR2 reads FQGNSA. V lost 5 bases and J lost 2; bases outside the gene matches: 4. The CDR3 has 15 amino acids. The CDR3 DNA is TGTGCCAGCAGCGCGACTAGCGGGGGAACCTACGAGCAGTACTTC. Translation gives CASSATSGGTYEQYF.

The chain combines TRBV2 with TRBJ1-2; maybe TRBD1 (5 bases). This CDR3 contains 12 residues. Trimming removed 10 bases from V and 3 bases from J, with 12 bases in between. Germline CDR1 and CDR2: SNHLY and FYNNEI. Written as DNA, the CDR3 is TGTGCCACCCGGGACTCCTACTATGGCTACACCTTC. Amino acids: CATRDSYYGYTF. The full variable domain, completed using reference TRBV2 and TRBJ1-2, is EPEVTQTPSHQVTQMGQEVILRCVPISNHLYFYWYRQILGQKVEFLVSFYNNEISEKSEIFDDQFSVERPDGSNFTLKIRSTKLEDSAMYFCATRDSYYGYTFGSGTRLTVV.

This chain uses TRBV12-3 or TRBV12-4 with TRBJ2-7; D gene ambiguous. The CDR3 sequence is 13 residues long. V was pared by 0 bases and J by 7 bases, with 10 bases between. The chain's CDR3 is CASSLARTLEQYF. CDR3 sequence (DNA): TGTGCCAGCAGTTTAGCGCGAACTTTAGAGCAGTACTTC.

The chain couples TRBV7-2 to TRBJ2-7, with 9 bases that match TRBD1. The CDR3 length is 13 residues. Trimming at V came to 3 bases and at J to 7 bases, leaving 4 bases not matched to a gene. Germline CDR1 reads SGHTA; CDR2 reads FQGNSA. The CDR3 loop reads CASSFGGQGEQYF. Here the CDR3 DNA reads TGTGCCAGCAGCTTTGGGGGACAGGGTGAGCAGTACTTC.

This chain links TRBV6-5 with TRBJ2-1; 10 bases are shared with TRBD2. Germline values: CDR1 MNHEY, CDR2 SVGAGI. The CDR3 is made up of 15 amino acids. Germline trimming cut 6 bases from V and 8 bases from J; bases unmatched to any gene: 10. The CDR3 here is CASRTLLAGSDEQFF. CDR3 DNA: TGTGCCAGCAGGACCTTACTAGCGGGAAGCGATGAGCAGTTCTTC.